The 17 T cell receptor beta chains listed next were all sequenced from one sample in a study of T cell responses to AZD1222 COVID-19 vaccine. The repertoire was sequenced with immunoSEQ multiplex PCR; TCRdb's copy has only in-frame clones and lacks some. The sample carries around 150,000 clones, roughly 93% recorded once. The material was peripheral blood, obtained 28 days after the second AZD1222 dose. These receptors came from an adult who received the AZD1222 COVID-19 vaccine.

V gene TRBV7-9 combines with J gene TRBJ2-3, with TRBD2 matching over 7 bases. From germline, CDR1 is SEHNR and CDR2 FQNEAQ (reference sequence). CDR3 length: 14 amino acids. V was pared by 5 bases and J by 6 bases, with 8 bases of the junction left unmatched. Here the CDR3 reads CASSPGGKADTQYF. The CDR3 coding sequence is TGTGCCAGCAGCCCCGGGGGGAAGGCGGATACGCAGTATTTT.

The rearrangement uses TRBV30 and TRBJ2-2; 9 bases fit TRBD1. This CDR3 has 16 amino acids. V was clipped by 0 bases and J by 6 bases; unmatched bases: 8. The germline V gene has CDR1 GTSNPN and CDR2 SVGIG (reference sequence). The CDR3 region has the DNA TGTGCCTGGAGTGTAGTAGTGGGACAGGGCCCCGGGGAGCTGTTTTTT. It is translated as CAWSVVVGQGPGELFF.

The chain carries TRBV27 and TRBJ2-7, with D uncertain. The CDR3 has 13 residues. V lost 5 bases and J 4 bases, leaving 12 bases between the germline ends. In germline, CDR1 is MNHEY, CDR2 SMNVEV (reference sequence). The CDR3 loop is CASSPTSTYEQYF. CDR3 nucleotide sequence: TGTGCCAGCAGTCCCACCAGCACATACGAGCAGTACTTC.

V is TRBV11-2 and J is TRBJ1-6, with D tentatively TRBD1 (5 bases). V shed 2 bases and J shed 14 bases, with 16 bases lying between them. The germline V gene has CDR1 SGHAT and CDR2 FQNNGV. The CDR3 is 14 amino acids. The chain's CDR3 is CASSLLPGLSTLHF. The CDR3 DNA sequence: TGTGCCAGCAGCTTACTCCCAGGGTTAAGTACCCTCCACTTT.

The gene calls are TRBV19 and TRBJ1-2, with D uncertain. Per the germline V gene, CDR1 is LNHDA and CDR2 is SQIVND (reference sequence). This CDR3 is built from 13 residues. The germline V and J ends were trimmed by 3 bases and 6 bases, with 11 bases remaining between them. The CDR3 DNA follows: TGTGCCAGTAGTATTGGTGGGAGTAATGGCTACACCTTC. Protein: CASSIGGSNGYTF.

The chain has TRBV12-3 or TRBV12-4 and TRBJ1-1; D gene uncertain. V was cut by 1 base and J by 0 bases, with 3 bases left in between. This CDR3 region has 13 residues. The CDR3 DNA sequence: TGTGCCAGCAGTTTAGGGGTGAACACTGAAGCTTTCTTT. Amino acid sequence: CASSLGVNTEAFF.

The CDR3 loop is CASSPIGTSFLYEQFF. DNA of the CDR3: TGTGCCAGCAGCCCAATCGGGACATCCTTTCTCTATGAGCAGTTCTTC. The chain employs TRBV5-8 and TRBJ2-1; possible D gene TRBD1, 6 bases. CDR1 is SGHTS and CDR2 is YDEGEE in the germline V gene. V was cut by 4 bases and J by 8 bases, with 22 bases left in between. CDR3 length: 16 residues.

The chain uses TRBV28 and TRBJ1-1, with a tentative D call TRBD1 (5 bases). CDR1 and CDR2 (germline): MDHEN, SYDVKM. V lost 2 bases and J lost 4, with 8 bases in between. This CDR3 region has 13 residues. CDR3 DNA sequence: TGTGCCAGCAGTTTAAGGGGTTTCACTGAAGCTTTCTTT. Translation: CASSLRGFTEAFF.

The CDR3 DNA is TGTGCCACTATGCCGGGGGGCCTTTTTGAAGCTTTCTTT. Amino acids: CATMPGGLFEAFF. The chain couples TRBV28 to TRBJ1-1, with TRBD1 as a possible D gene (6 bases). Trimming removed 10 bases at V and 7 bases at J, with 19 bases between. The CDR3 totals 13 residues. Germline lookup yields CDR1 MDHEN and CDR2 SYDVKM. The full variable domain, with the rest looked up from reference TRBV28 and TRBJ1-1, is DVKVTQSSRYLVKRTGEKVFLECVQDMDHENMFWYRQDPGLGLRLIYFSYDVKMKEKGDIPEGYSVSREKKERFSLILESASTNQTSMYLCATMPGGLFEAFFGQGTRLTVV.

This clone came up once. The chain's CDR3 is CASSQQRTVYNSPLHF. The CDR3 DNA reads TGCGCCAGCAGCCAGCAAAGGACGGTCTATAATTCACCCCTCCACTTT. This sequence joins TRBV4-3 and TRBJ1-6; D not resolved. This CDR3 contains 16 residues. Between the trimmed V and J ends, which lost 3 bases and 3 bases, there was a span of 12 bases. Germline assignment: CDR1 LGHNA and CDR2 YSLEER.

V gene TRBV6-2 or TRBV6-3 combines with J gene TRBJ2-7, with D tentatively TRBD1 or TRBD2 (5 bases each). Per germline, CDR1 MNHEY and CDR2 SVGEGT. Trimming removed 4 bases at V and 2 bases at J, with 18 bases between. This CDR3 has 16 residues. CDR3 protein: CASSSFGGRGPYEQYF. CDR3 in DNA: TGTGCCAGCAGTTCCTTTGGAGGAAGGGGACCCTACGAGCAGTACTTC.

The V call is TRBV10-3, the J call TRBJ2-7; possibly TRBD2 for D (6 bases). CDR3 size: 13 residues. V lost 4 bases, J lost 5 bases, and 12 bases lay in between. Germline CDR1 reads ENHRY; CDR2 reads SYGVKD. CDR3 in DNA: TGTGCCATCAGTGTTGTCCGGGGGAACGAGCAGTACTTC. It is translated as CAISVVRGNEQYF.

This clone was seen just once. The CDR3 protein is CASSYGDNEQFF. CDR3 DNA: TGTGCCAGCAGTTATGGTGACAATGAGCAGTTCTTC. The rearrangement links TRBV6-2 or TRBV6-3 to TRBJ2-1, with D uncertain. This CDR3 comprises 12 residues. Germline assignment: CDR1 MNHEY and CDR2 SVGEGT. Between the trimmed V and J ends, which lost 3 bases and 5 bases, there was a span of 5 bases.

The chain combines TRBV9 with TRBJ2-1; D unclear. The CDR3 spans 15 residues. Per the germline V gene, CDR1 is SGDLS and CDR2 is YYNGEE. With 0 bases removed from V and 0 bases from J, the gap between germline ends came to 7 bases. Here the CDR3 DNA reads TGTGCCAGCAGCGTAGCCCCTAACTCCTACAATGAGCAGTTCTTC. It encodes CASSVAPNSYNEQFF.

The chain is built from TRBV18 and TRBJ1-3; 10 bases fit TRBD1. V gave up 3 bases and J gave up 7 bases; unmatched junction bases: 6. This CDR3 has 15 residues. Germline assignment: CDR1 KGHSH and CDR2 LQKENI. Here the CDR3 DNA reads TGTGCCAGCTCACCCGGGACAGGGGATCGGAACACCATATATTTT. This sequence encodes CASSPGTGDRNTIYF.

The V gene is TRBV9, the J gene TRBJ1-1, with D unresolved. Trimming took 4 bases from V and 2 from J, leaving 15 bases between them. CDR1 and CDR2 from the germline V gene are SGDLS and YYNGEE. This CDR3 contains 15 residues. The CDR3 nucleotides are TGTGCCAGCAGCTCCCCCCTGGGCAGCAACACTGAAGCTTTCTTT. Amino acids: CASSSPLGSNTEAFF. The whole variable domain, remainder taken from reference TRBV9 and TRBJ1-1, is DSGVTQTPKHLITATGQRVTLRCSPRSGDLSVYWYQQSLDQGLQFLIQYYNGEERAKGNILERFSAQQFPDLHSELNLSSLELGDSALYFCASSSPLGSNTEAFFGQGTRLTVV.

The chain recombines TRBV18 with TRBJ1-1, with D possibly being TRBD1 (5 bases). Trimming pared 3 bases from V and 2 bases from J, leaving 10 bases between. This CDR3 has 14 amino acids. Germline CDR1 is KGHSH and CDR2 is LQKENI. CDR3 sequence: CASSPQGANTEAFF. For the CDR3, the DNA is TGTGCCAGCTCACCTCAAGGGGCCAACACTGAAGCTTTCTTT.